This passage covers 10 T cell receptor beta chains from one sample sequenced in a study of cytomegalovirus exposure and HLA in healthy donors. Primers for the PCR totalled 60 Vbeta and 13 Jbeta. Profiled with immunoSEQ multiplex PCR; TCRdb holds only in-frame clones, not every one. The sample consists of around 200,000 clones, 60% to 85% of them appearing once. Material for sequencing was PBMCs. The receptors derive from a man in his forties in good health and CMV-seronegative.

J is TRBJ2-7 and V is TRBV27; TRBD2 agrees at 11 bases. Trimming cost V 6 bases and J 3 bases; bases outside gene matches: 19. CDR1 and CDR2 (germline): MNHEY, SMNVEV (reference sequence). The CDR3 covers 19 residues. CDR3 region: CASRSLGGGVAGGGYEQYF. In nucleotides, the CDR3 is TGTGCCAGCAGGTCCCTGGGGGGCGGGGTAGCGGGAGGGGGCTACGAGCAGTACTTC.

The chain employs TRBV15 and TRBJ2-3; D is undetermined. This CDR3 has 15 residues. Germline CDR1 is LNHNV and CDR2 is YYDKDF (reference sequence). Trimming cost V 4 bases and J 2 bases, with 13 bases left between them. CDR3: CATSTSRRLTDTQYF. CDR3 nucleotides: TGTGCCACCAGCACCTCTAGAAGACTCACAGATACGCAGTATTTT.

This chain joins TRBV9 and TRBJ2-5; TRBD1 matches at 9 bases. The V segment lost 3 bases and the J segment 1 base; nucleotides outside the gene matches: 7. This CDR3 spans 16 amino acids. From germline, CDR1 is SGDLS and CDR2 YYNGEE. The CDR3 coding sequence is TGTGCCAGCAGCGCAGGACAGGGGTCAATCCAAGAGACCCAGTACTTC. Translation: CASSAGQGSIQETQYF.

The chain employs TRBV15 and TRBJ1-1, with TRBD1 identical over 8 bases. From germline, CDR1 is LNHNV and CDR2 YYDKDF (reference sequence). CDR3 length equals 15 residues. Losses at the gene ends were 4 bases for V and 5 bases for J; bases not matched to a gene: 9. The CDR3 sequence is CATSTVGQGGTEAFF. CDR3 coding DNA: TGTGCCACCAGCACCGTAGGACAGGGTGGAACTGAAGCTTTCTTT.

The V gene is TRBV9, the J gene TRBJ2-7; D may be TRBD1 (5 bases). There are 13 residues in the CDR3. The V gene's germline CDR1 is SGDLS and CDR2 YYNGEE. The V end lost 4 bases, the J end lost 0 bases, and 8 bases lay between the germline ends. CDR3 sequence: CASSPRDSYEQYF. As DNA, the CDR3 is TGTGCCAGCAGCCCCAGGGACTCCTACGAGCAGTACTTC.

The chain carries TRBV19 and TRBJ1-1, with D unclear. From germline, CDR1 is LNHDA and CDR2 SQIVND (reference sequence). The CDR3 runs to 14 residues. With 8 bases removed from V and 4 bases from J, the gap between germline ends came to 17 bases. The CDR3 spells CASGVGGWGTEAFF. The CDR3 bases are TGTGCCAGTGGGGTAGGAGGCTGGGGCACTGAAGCTTTCTTT.

This clone was picked up a small number of times. The chain employs TRBV5-4 and TRBJ2-3; weak D call: TRBD2 (5 bases). The V gene's germline CDR1 is SGHNT and CDR2 YYREEE (reference sequence). The CDR3 contains 17 residues. Trimming took off 4 bases at V and 0 bases at J, with 18 bases between the two ends. The CDR3 spells CASSPAGRVPSTDTQYF. CDR3 bases: TGTGCCAGCAGCCCAGCCGGGCGGGTACCTAGCACAGATACGCAGTATTTT.

The chain has TRBV28 and TRBJ2-1, with 9 positions matching TRBD2. From germline, CDR1 is MDHEN and CDR2 SYDVKM. J gave up 8 bases and V 3 bases, and 17 bases lay outside the gene matches. The CDR3 is 18 residues long. The CDR3 protein is CASSFPPRGSGSKYEQFF. The CDR3 bases are TGTGCCAGCAGTTTCCCCCCTCGGGGTAGCGGGAGTAAGTATGAGCAGTTCTTC.

The chain is built from TRBV7-9 and TRBJ2-7; 7 bases fit TRBD1. Germline CDR1 is SEHNR and CDR2 is FQNEAQ (reference sequence). V trimming: 3 bases; J trimming: 7 bases; junction bases outside the gene matches: 9. The length of the CDR3 is 14 residues. Written as DNA, the CDR3 is TGTGCCAGCAGCTTTGACAGGGTTTGGCGGGAGCAGTACTTC. Its translation is CASSFDRVWREQYF.

This chain links TRBV5-1 with TRBJ2-4; 7 nucleotides line up with TRBD2. In germline, CDR1 is SGHRS, CDR2 YFSETQ. This CDR3 has 14 residues. With V trimmed by 3 bases and J by 8 bases, 8 bases remained unmatched. CDR3 loop: CASSSVAGEDIQYF. Here the CDR3 DNA reads TGCGCCAGCAGCTCTGTTGCGGGGGAAGACATTCAGTACTTC.